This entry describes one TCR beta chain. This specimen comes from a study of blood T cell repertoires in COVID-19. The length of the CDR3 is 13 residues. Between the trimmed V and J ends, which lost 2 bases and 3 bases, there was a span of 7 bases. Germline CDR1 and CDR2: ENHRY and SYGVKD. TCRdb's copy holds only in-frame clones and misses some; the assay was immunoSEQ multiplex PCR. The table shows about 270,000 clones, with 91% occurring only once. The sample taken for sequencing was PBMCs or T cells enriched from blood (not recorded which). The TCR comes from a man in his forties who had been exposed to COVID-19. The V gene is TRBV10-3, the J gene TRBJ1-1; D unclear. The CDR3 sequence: CAISETGDTEAFF. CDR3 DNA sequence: TGTGCCATCAGTGAGACTGGTGACACTGAAGCTTTCTTT.